This paragraph reports one T cell receptor (beta chain). The antigen remains undetermined. Germline V gives CDR1 SNHLY, CDR2 FYNNEI. The CDR3 loop spans 17 amino acids. Trimming removed 5 bases at V and 0 bases at J, with 17 bases between. The sample is drawn from a study of shared clonotypes between healthy human individuals. General observations from the study: Genetic and exposure-history diversity was limited by the small donor number. Only blood samples were collected, and tissue repertoires likely differ.

Sequencing used immunoSEQ multiplex PCR; TCRdb keeps in-frame clones, though not all of them. The sample has 400,000 to 600,000 clones, about 80% seen once; the top ten hold around 12%. V gene TRBV2 combines with J gene TRBJ1-5; perhaps TRBD1 as D (5 bases). This TCR was recovered from a woman aged 40 to 50 in good health. Some clones in this sample may be carry-over from other donors' samples. Source material: PBMCs. CDR3 in amino acids: CASSLTGGDYSNQPQHF. CDR3 in DNA: TGTGCCAGCAGTTTAACGGGCGGGGACTATAGCAATCAGCCCCAGCATTTT.